The T cell receptor (beta chain) described here comes from a study of glioma-infiltrating T cells after dendritic cell vaccination. The overall study: The vaccine used monocyte-derived dendritic cells pulsed overnight with autologous tumor lysate.

Only patients with spare fresh-frozen tumor and over two years of follow-up were included. Primers: 60 V beta forward and 13 J beta reverse. Libraries were prepared by immunoSEQ multiplex PCR; TCRdb keeps only in-frame clonotypes and omits some of them. This table holds 95,000 or so clones, around 85% found once. The CDR3 totals 18 residues. V shed 2 bases, J shed 4 bases, and the junction held 10 bases outside the gene matches. Germline-derived CDR1 and CDR2 are LGHNA and YSLEER. This sequence was found in a human donor with glioblastoma. The source material was blood, sampled before dendritic cell vaccination. The chain employs TRBV4-3 and TRBJ2-1; 11 bases align to TRBD1. CDR3 protein: CASSQLTSGTGGYNEQFF. The CDR3 nucleotides read TGCGCCAGCAGCCAACTCACTTCCGGGACAGGGGGTTACAATGAGCAGTTCTTC.